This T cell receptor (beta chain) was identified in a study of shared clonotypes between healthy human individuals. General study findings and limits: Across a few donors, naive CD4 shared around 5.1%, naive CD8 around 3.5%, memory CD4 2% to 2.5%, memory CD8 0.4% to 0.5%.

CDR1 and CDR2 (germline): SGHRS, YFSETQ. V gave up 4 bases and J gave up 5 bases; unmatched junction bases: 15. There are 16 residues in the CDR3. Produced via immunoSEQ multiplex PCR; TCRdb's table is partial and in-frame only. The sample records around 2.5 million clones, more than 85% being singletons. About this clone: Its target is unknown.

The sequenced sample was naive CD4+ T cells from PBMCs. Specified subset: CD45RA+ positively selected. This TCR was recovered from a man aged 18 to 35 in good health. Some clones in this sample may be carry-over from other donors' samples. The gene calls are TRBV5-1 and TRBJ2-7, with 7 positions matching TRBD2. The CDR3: CASSLSPGGLRNEQYF. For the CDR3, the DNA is TGCGCCAGCAGCCTCTCTCCGGGAGGCCTTAGGAACGAGCAGTACTTC.